The clone carrying this TCR beta chain has just one count. The data originate from a study of control samples from healthy donors and cancer patients. TCRdb keeps only in-frame clones here, not all; method: immunoSEQ multiplex PCR. The sample has about 100,000 clones, approximately 84% seen once; the top ten hold more than 15%. Specimen: blood. This TCR derives from a woman aged 45-59 years in good health.

CDR3 amino acids: CASSLGYGANVLTF. The CDR3 bases are TGTGCCAGCAGCTTAGGGTATGGGGCCAACGTCCTGACTTTC. This sequence joins TRBV7-8 and TRBJ2-6; D not certain. The V end was cut by 1 base, the J end by 3 bases, with 4 bases between. The CDR3 runs to 14 residues. Germline CDR1 SGHVS, CDR2 FQNEAQ.